The subject of this entry is one T cell receptor (beta chain). This specimen belongs to a study of blood T cell repertoires in COVID-19. The Seattle site enrolled patients during active infection and followed them longitudinally. Per the authors' pipeline: Amplified reference gene primers provided the basis for estimating nucleated cell counts. Profiling relied on immunoSEQ multiplex PCR, and the TCRdb table lists in-frame clones only, not all of them. The V and J calls and clone size were taken over from that table, and D and trimming were inferred from the DNA. The data hold roughly 100,000 clones, with approximately 80% observed a single time. This receptor was identified in a man older than 75 with COVID-19, enrolled during active disease. The sample consisted of peripheral blood.

The DNA of the CDR3 is TGCGCCAGCAGCCAAGACGATGGGGCAGCGTACTACACCTTC. Protein product: CASSQDDGAAYYTF. This rearrangement joins TRBV4-1 to TRBJ1-2; D might be TRBD1 (5 bases). The CDR3 length is 14 residues. Trimming removed 0 bases at V and 10 bases at J, with 15 bases between. Germline lookup yields CDR1 MGHRA and CDR2 YSYEKL.